Shown below are 21 T cell receptor beta chains from a single sample sequenced in a study of blood T cell repertoires in COVID-19. Libraries were prepared by immunoSEQ multiplex PCR; TCRdb keeps only in-frame clonotypes and omits some of them. The data contain fewer than 150,000 clones, roughly four fifths of them singletons. The sample consisted of peripheral blood. Receptors originate from a human donor in a cohort sampled during active COVID-19.

This chain links TRBV10-2 with TRBJ1-5, with 8 bases identical to TRBD1. The CDR3 loop spans 20 amino acids. The germline gives CDR1 WSHSY, CDR2 SAAADI. Trimming removed 0 bases from V and 0 bases from J; junction bases left unmatched: 13. The DNA of the CDR3 is TGCGCCAGCAGTGAGTCTTATTGGGCGGACAGGGAAACTAGCAATCAGCCCCAGCATTTT. It is translated as CASSESYWADRETSNQPQHF.

The count of this clone is one. This chain's CDR3 is CASSVSGTGHYNEQFF. The DNA of the CDR3 is TGCGCCAGCAGCGTATCCGGGACAGGGCACTACAATGAGCAGTTCTTC. The chain employs TRBV5-1 and TRBJ2-1, with 9 bases fitting TRBD1. The germline V gene encodes CDR1 SGHRS and CDR2 YFSETQ. V lost 4 bases and J lost 3; bases outside the gene matches: 8. The length of the CDR3 is 16 residues.

This clone was picked up a small number of times. The chain couples TRBV2 to TRBJ1-6, with TRBD1 matching over 12 bases. This CDR3 has 15 amino acids. Trimming removed 7 bases from V and 9 bases from J; junction bases left unmatched: 7. Germline values: CDR1 SNHLY, CDR2 FYNNEI. The CDR3 region has the DNA TGTGCCAGCACCGGGGACAGGGGGCAAGGTTCACCCCTCCACTTT. This gives the protein CASTGDRGQGSPLHF.

The genes are TRBV5-8 and TRBJ1-2, with 11 bases fitting TRBD1. The CDR3 covers 19 residues. CDR1 is SGHTS, CDR2 YDEGEE, per germline. J gave up 4 bases and V 2 bases, and 16 bases lay outside the gene matches. CDR3 residues: CASSLSFGQGARGRYGYTF. The CDR3 nucleotides read TGTGCCAGCAGCTTAAGTTTCGGACAGGGGGCCCGAGGTCGCTATGGCTACACCTTC. Full variable domain (missing parts from reference TRBV5-8 and TRBJ1-2): EAGVTQSPTHLIKTRGQQATLRCSPISGHTSVYWYQQALGLGLQFLLWYDEGEERNRGNFPPRFSGRQFPNYSSELNVNALELEDSALYLCASSLSFGQGARGRYGYTFGSGTRLTVV.

This chain links TRBV30 with TRBJ1-6, with D perhaps matching TRBD1 (6 bases). V was pared by 4 bases and J by 9 bases, with 16 bases between. The CDR3 consists of 14 residues. CDR1 and CDR2 (germline): GTSNPN, SVGIG (reference sequence). In DNA, the CDR3 is TGTGCCTGGACCCAACAGGGCGTTGGTTCACCCCTCCACTTT. Its protein product is CAWTQQGVGSPLHF. Full variable domain (missing parts from reference TRBV30 and TRBJ1-6): SQTIHQWPATLVQPVGSPLSLECTVEGTSNPNLYWYRQAAGRGLQLLFYSVGIGQISSEVPQNLSASRPQDRQFILSSKKLLLSDSGFYLCAWTQQGVGSPLHFGNGTRLTVT.

This clone appeared once. The chain has TRBV30 and TRBJ1-1, with D possibly matching TRBD1 (5 bases). Germline values: CDR1 GTSNPN, CDR2 SVGIG (reference sequence). CDR3 size: 13 residues. Trimming cost V 4 bases and J 11 bases, with 20 bases left between them. CDR3 loop: CAWKNPRQIAAFF. CDR3 nucleotides: TGTGCCTGGAAAAACCCACGACAGATCGCGGCTTTCTTT.

The chain links TRBV5-1 to TRBJ1-2, with 7 bases identical to TRBD1. The length of the CDR3 is 13 residues. The germline V gene encodes CDR1 SGHRS and CDR2 YFSETQ. J gave up 2 bases and V 3 bases, and 1 base lay outside the gene matches. The CDR3 nucleotides read TGCGCCAGCAGCTCGACAGGGAACTATGGCTACACCTTC. Translating gives CASSSTGNYGYTF.

This sequence joins TRBV18 and TRBJ1-3, with a weak D call TRBD1 (6 bases). V lost 2 bases and J lost 2, with 10 bases in between. CDR1 and CDR2 from the germline V gene are KGHSH and LQKENI. CDR3 size: 15 residues. The CDR3 DNA reads TGTGCCAGCTCACCAGTCACAGGGACTGGAAACACCATATATTTT. Amino acid sequence: CASSPVTGTGNTIYF. Combining the CDR3 with reference TRBV18 and TRBJ1-3 gives the whole variable domain NAGVMQNPRHLVRRRGQEARLRCSPMKGHSHVYWYRQLPEEGLKFMVYLQKENIIDESGMPKERFSAEFPKEGPSILRIQQVVRGDSAAYFCASSPVTGTGNTIYFGEGSWLTVV.

The chain carries TRBV6-4 and TRBJ1-3, with TRBD1 matching 8 bases. Germline loops: CDR1 MRHNA, CDR2 SNTAGT. The CDR3 runs to 13 residues. The trim removed 9 bases at V and 5 bases at J, leaving 6 bases unmatched. This chain's CDR3 is CARTGDKRNTIYF. The CDR3 DNA follows: TGTGCCAGGACAGGGGATAAGAGAAACACCATATATTTT.

As to this clone: Other DNA sequences in the sample encode the same CDR3. The chain recombines TRBV5-4 with TRBJ1-2; 9 positions match TRBD1. V dropped 0 bases and J dropped 5; count of bases not matched to a gene: 2. The CDR3 has 14 amino acids. The V gene's germline CDR1 is SGHNT and CDR2 YYREEE (reference sequence). The CDR3 coding sequence is TGTGCCAGCAGCTTGGCCGGGACAGGGTATGGCTACACCTTC. Translation gives CASSLAGTGYGYTF.

The chain employs TRBV19 and TRBJ1-6; weak D call: TRBD1 (5 bases). The length of the CDR3 is 15 residues. Trimming removed 6 bases at V and 6 bases at J, with 15 bases between. CDR1 is LNHDA and CDR2 is SQIVND in the germline V gene (reference sequence). The CDR3 region is CASSPFRAPNSPLHF. CDR3 coding DNA: TGTGCCAGTAGCCCCTTCAGGGCGCCTAATTCACCCCTCCACTTT.

This clone was seen a few times. One junction end disagrees with the germline gene, perhaps due to a read error. V gene TRBV7-7 combines with J gene TRBJ1-2; 7 bases are shared with TRBD1. There are 15 residues in the CDR3. Germline CDR1 is SSHAT and CDR2 is FNYEAQ (reference sequence). The CDR3 DNA sequence: TGTGCTAGCAGCTTACGAGGGGGCGCCAGCTATGGCTACACCTTC. Protein: CASSLRGGASYGYTF.

V and J are TRBV19 and TRBJ1-6; no firm D call. V shed 5 bases and J shed 6 bases, with 5 bases lying between them. The germline gives CDR1 LNHDA, CDR2 SQIVND (reference sequence). This CDR3 comprises 12 residues. The chain's CDR3 is CASSPVNSPLHF. The CDR3 DNA reads TGTGCCAGTAGTCCCGTTAATTCACCCCTCCACTTT.

This sequence joins TRBV10-1 and TRBJ1-1; possible D gene TRBD1, 6 bases. CDR1 is WNHNN and CDR2 is SYGVQD in the germline V gene (reference sequence). V lost 3 bases and J 0 bases, leaving 17 bases between the germline ends. The CDR3 is 17 residues long. The CDR3 bases are TGCGCCAGCAGTGAACAACAGGGCCTTCTCATGAACACTGAAGCTTTCTTT. Protein: CASSEQQGLLMNTEAFF.

CDR3 DNA sequence: TGTGCCATCAGTGAATATGGGCAATCTGATGGCTACACCTTC. It codes for CAISEYGQSDGYTF. V is TRBV10-3 and J is TRBJ1-2; D remains unclear. V lost 3 bases, J lost 6 bases, and 14 bases lay in between. The germline V gene has CDR1 ENHRY and CDR2 SYGVKD. The CDR3 is made up of 14 amino acids.

This clone was recorded only once. The chain employs TRBV5-4 and TRBJ2-7; 12 bases map to TRBD2. Trimming cost V 3 bases and J 0 bases; bases outside gene matches: 4. CDR1 is SGHNT, CDR2 YYREEE, per germline (reference sequence). This CDR3 region has 16 residues. The CDR3 nucleotides read TGTGCCAGCAGCTCGAGACTAGCGGGGGACTCCTACGAGCAGTACTTC. It yields the protein CASSSRLAGDSYEQYF.

The J gene is TRBJ2-3, the V gene TRBV14, with 8 bases fitting TRBD1. The CDR3 is 17 amino acids. The V gene's germline CDR1 is SGHDN and CDR2 FVKESK. Germline trimming cut 0 bases from V and 5 bases from J; bases unmatched to any gene: 10. CDR3 sequence: CASSQEWGRGRLDTQYF. CDR3 nucleotides: TGTGCCAGCAGCCAAGAATGGGGCAGGGGGCGTTTAGATACGCAGTATTTT.

This clone was picked up one time. The chain uses TRBV4-1 and TRBJ1-6; weak D call: TRBD1 (5 bases). Germline V lookup: CDR1 MGHRA, CDR2 YSYEKL. The CDR3 is 14 residues long. Trimming removed 0 bases from V and 8 bases from J, with 8 bases in between. Here the CDR3 DNA reads TGCGCCAGCAGCCAAGACAGACAGCATTCACCCCTCCACTTT. As protein: CASSQDRQHSPLHF.

V and J are TRBV7-2 and TRBJ2-1, with D maybe TRBD2 (6 bases). Germline V gives CDR1 SGHTA, CDR2 FQGNSA. V shed 5 bases and J shed 6 bases, with 11 bases lying between them. CDR3 length equals 13 residues. This CDR3 is CASSAGTLNEQFF. The CDR3 DNA follows: TGTGCCAGCAGCGCCGGGACTCTCAATGAGCAGTTCTTC.

The count of this clone is one. The genes are TRBV2 and TRBJ2-3; 8 bases map to TRBD2. Losses at the gene ends were 4 bases for V and 6 bases for J; bases not matched to a gene: 9. CDR3 length equals 15 residues. CDR1 is SNHLY, CDR2 FYNNEI, per germline. The CDR3 here is CASSGSAGGPDTQYF. Here the CDR3 DNA reads TGTGCCAGCAGTGGTTCTGCGGGGGGTCCCGATACGCAGTATTTT.

In this sample, this clone turned up a few times. This chain joins TRBV7-9 and TRBJ1-6; D is possibly TRBD1 (5 bases). Per the germline V gene, CDR1 is SEHNR and CDR2 is FQNEAQ (reference sequence). CDR3 length: 14 residues. The V end was cut by 1 base, the J end by 9 bases, with 10 bases between. The CDR3 spells CASSLVTDFSPLHF. The CDR3 region has the DNA TGTGCCAGCAGCTTAGTGACAGACTTTTCACCCCTCCACTTT.